Presented here are 15 T cell receptor beta chains from one specimen sequenced in a study of blood T cell repertoires in COVID-19. TCRdb keeps only in-frame clones here, not all; method: immunoSEQ multiplex PCR. The sample includes 200,000 to 250,000 clones, about nine tenths of them seen just once. Input material: peripheral blood. Receptors originate from a woman aged 55-75 years with acute or convalescent COVID-19.

This clone was counted between two and nine times. The rearrangement links TRBV9 to TRBJ2-3; D is unclear. This CDR3 has 14 amino acids. Germline-derived CDR1 and CDR2 are SGDLS and YYNGEE. V gave up 1 base and J gave up 2 bases, with 8 bases separating them. The CDR3 coding sequence is TGTGCCAGCAGCGTACGAGAGTCCACAGATACGCAGTATTTT. It codes for CASSVRESTDTQYF. Drawing the rest from reference TRBV9 and TRBJ2-3, the complete variable domain is DSGVTQTPKHLITATGQRVTLRCSPRSGDLSVYWYQQSLDQGLQFLIQYYNGEERAKGNILERFSAQQFPDLHSELNLSSLELGDSALYFCASSVRESTDTQYFGPGTRLTVL.

This clone was observed a single time. This rearrangement joins TRBV5-4 to TRBJ2-7; a weak D match, TRBD1 (5 bases). Germline V gives CDR1 SGHNT, CDR2 YYREEE (reference sequence). The CDR3 covers 14 residues. The ends were cut back, 3 bases at V and 1 base at J, with 11 bases in the middle. CDR3 region: CASSSSGLSYEQYF. The CDR3 DNA reads as TGTGCCAGCAGCTCGTCAGGGTTGTCCTACGAGCAGTACTTC.

The chain employs TRBV5-1 and TRBJ1-4; 10 bases line up with TRBD1. The CDR3 length is 15 residues. The germline gives CDR1 SGHRS, CDR2 YFSETQ. V gave up 5 bases and J gave up 3 bases; unmatched junction bases: 4. DNA of the CDR3: TGCGCCAGCAGTTTCGGACAGGGGGCTAATGAAAAACTGTTTTTT. It yields the protein CASSFGQGANEKLFF. Combining the CDR3 with reference TRBV5-1 and TRBJ1-4 gives the whole variable domain KAGVTQTPRYLIKTRGQQVTLSCSPISGHRSVSWYQQTPGQGLQFLFEYFSETQRNKGNFPGRFSGRQFSNSRSEMNVSTLELGDSALYLCASSFGQGANEKLFFGSGTQLSVL.

This sequence joins TRBV11-2 and TRBJ2-2; 7 bases map to TRBD1. With V trimmed by 1 base and J by 2 bases, 1 base remained unmatched. The germline V gene has CDR1 SGHAT and CDR2 FQNNGV. This CDR3 has 15 amino acids. CDR3 amino acids: CASSLGQGNTGELFF. Here the CDR3 DNA reads TGTGCCAGCAGCTTAGGACAGGGTAACACCGGGGAGCTGTTTTTT.

The rearrangement links TRBV28 to TRBJ1-6, with TRBD1 identical over 7 bases. J was trimmed by 9 bases and V by 5 bases; bases with no gene match: 10. Germline-derived CDR1 and CDR2 are MDHEN and SYDVKM. This CDR3 is built from 15 residues. In DNA, the CDR3 is TGTGCCAGCAGTCGCGATCCAGGGGGGAGTTCACCCCTCCACTTT. Its protein product is CASSRDPGGSSPLHF.

The chain employs TRBV11-3 and TRBJ2-2; D ambiguous. Germline lookup yields CDR1 SGHNT and CDR2 YENEEA. The CDR3 covers 12 residues. V shed 4 bases and J shed 5 bases, with 5 bases lying between them. CDR3 amino acids: CASSSPTGELFF. CDR3 bases: TGTGCCAGCAGCTCCCCTACCGGGGAGCTGTTTTTT.

The V gene is TRBV11-1, the J gene TRBJ2-7, with TRBD1 matching over 9 bases. The CDR3 extends over 14 amino acids. Germline V gene lookup returns CDR1 SGHAT and CDR2 FQDESV (reference sequence). Germline trimming cut 2 bases from V and 7 bases from J; bases unmatched to any gene: 6. In nucleotides, the CDR3 is TGTGCCAGCAGCTTAATGGGACAGGGTATTGAGCAGTACTTC. It is translated as CASSLMGQGIEQYF.

The V gene is TRBV7-9, the J gene TRBJ2-7; tentative D call: TRBD1 (7 bases). The germline V and J ends were trimmed by 0 bases and 2 bases, with 14 bases remaining between them. Germline CDR1 reads SEHNR; CDR2 reads FQNEAQ (reference sequence). The CDR3 length is 16 residues. CDR3 residues: CASSLARGTATYEQYF. DNA of the CDR3: TGTGCCAGCAGCTTAGCACGGGGGACAGCCACCTACGAGCAGTACTTC.

The CDR3 bases are TGTGCCAGCTCCGCCGGGGATAATTCACCCCTCCACTTT. Its protein product is CASSAGDNSPLHF. The genes are TRBV18 and TRBJ1-6; D gene ambiguous. The CDR3 spans 13 residues. Trimming took 6 bases from V and 5 from J, leaving 8 bases between them. CDR1 is KGHSH, CDR2 LQKENI, per germline.

V is TRBV6-1 and J is TRBJ2-7; the D gene is possibly TRBD2 (6 bases). V was pared by 2 bases and J by 6 bases, with 14 bases between. From germline, CDR1 is MNHNS and CDR2 SASEGT. The CDR3 contains 14 residues. The CDR3 region is CASSERGRIGEQYF. DNA of the CDR3: TGTGCCAGCAGTGAACGGGGGAGGATCGGCGAGCAGTACTTC.

V and J are TRBV5-5 and TRBJ1-1; D perhaps matches TRBD1 (5 bases). CDR1 is SGHKS and CDR2 is YYEKEE in the germline V gene (reference sequence). Trimming cost V 4 bases and J 11 bases, with 18 bases left between them. The CDR3 sequence is 13 residues long. CDR3 nucleotides: TGTGCCAGCAGCCCCACAGGTGGGGCTGGTGCTTTCTTT. Translation: CASSPTGGAGAFF.

This clone appeared a single time. The rearrangement joins TRBV20-1 to TRBJ2-1, with 9 bases fitting TRBD1. CDR3 size: 11 residues. The germline CDR1 and CDR2 sequences are DFQATT and SNEGSKA (reference sequence). Trimming took 6 bases from V and 6 from J; bases not matched to a gene: 0. This CDR3 is CSAGQGNEQFF. CDR3 nucleotides: TGCAGTGCGGGACAGGGCAATGAGCAGTTCTTC.

The V and J genes are TRBV30 and TRBJ1-2, with 9 bases aligning to TRBD1. Germline V gene sequence: CDR1 GTSNPN, CDR2 SVGIG (reference sequence). V gave up 0 bases and J gave up 6 bases; unmatched junction bases: 5. This CDR3 is 14 amino acids long. CDR3 DNA sequence: TGTGCCTGGAGTGTACCCGGGACAGGGAATGGCTACACCTTC. This translates into CAWSVPGTGNGYTF.

V is TRBV12-3 or TRBV12-4 and J is TRBJ2-3; perhaps TRBD1 as D (6 bases). The CDR3 sequence is 13 residues long. V lost 7 bases, J lost 3 bases, and 11 bases lay in between. DNA for the CDR3: TGTGCCAGCAAGGGGGACCCAACAGATACGCAGTATTTT. It encodes CASKGDPTDTQYF.

This clone appeared once. This chain connects TRBV30 to TRBJ2-3, with D possibly matching TRBD1 (5 bases). The CDR3 contains 13 residues. From germline, CDR1 is GTSNPN and CDR2 SVGIG (reference sequence). Trimming removed 7 bases from V and 3 bases from J, with 14 bases in between. CDR3 sequence reads: CASTGRGTDTQYF. The CDR3 nucleotides read TGTGCCTCCACAGGACGAGGTACAGATACGCAGTATTTT.